Listed below are T cell receptor beta chains from one sample, sequenced in a study of radiation and T cells in renal cell carcinoma. Sequencing was performed with immunoSEQ multiplex PCR; in TCRdb, only in-frame clones are kept and a portion is missing. The table lists approximately 80,000 clones, about 88% of them singletons. The specimen was blood, collected from a patient whose treatment included radiotherapy and nephrectomy. These TCRs come from a woman in her seventies with renal cell carcinoma. Each CDR3 is given with its conserved first and last residue. The D gene is left open where the match is weak. Size tells how often a clone was seen (once, few, many) or the class of an expanded clone, and some rows leave it out.

>TRBJ1-1|TRBV2|.|.
TGTGCCAGCAGTGAGTGGGGGAACACTGAAGCTTTCTTT
CASSEWGNTEAFF
>TRBJ2-7|TRBV7-2|.|.
TGTGCCAGCAGCTTACAGGGCTCAGGGACCTACGAGCAGTACTTC
CASSLQGSGTYEQYF
>TRBJ2-1|TRBV7-2|.|TRBD2
TGTGCCAGCAGCTTAAATGCGGGGGGGCCGAGTGAGCAGTTCTTC
CASSLNAGGPSEQFF
>TRBJ1-1|TRBV30|few|TRBD1
TGTGCCTGGACGGACAGGGGCACTGAAGCTTTCTTT
CAWTDRGTEAFF
>TRBJ1-1|TRBV5-6|.|.
TGTGCCAGCAGCTTCATACTCCGGGCGCAAGACACTGAAGCTTTCTTT
CASSFILRAQDTEAFF
>TRBJ2-1|TRBV5-1|once|.
TGCGCCAGCAGCTTGGGAGGGACTCTGTCCTACAATGAGCAGTTCTTC
CASSLGGTLSYNEQFF
>TRBJ1-1|TRBV28|once|.
TGTGCCAGCACCTTAGGGGTCGGCACTGAAGCTTTCTTT
CASTLGVGTEAFF
>TRBJ2-7|TRBV23-1|.|.
TGCGCCAGCAGTCAATCCTGGCTAGGCGACTCCTACGAGCAGTACTTC
CASSQSWLGDSYEQYF
>TRBJ2-1|TRBV28|.|TRBD2
TGTGCCAGCAGATATAGCGGGGGGGCGGTCAATGAGCAGTTCTTC
CASRYSGGAVNEQFF
>TRBJ1-2|TRBV15|.|.
TGTGCCACCAGCAGAGATAGTCTGGGCTATGGCTACACCTTC
CATSRDSLGYGYTF